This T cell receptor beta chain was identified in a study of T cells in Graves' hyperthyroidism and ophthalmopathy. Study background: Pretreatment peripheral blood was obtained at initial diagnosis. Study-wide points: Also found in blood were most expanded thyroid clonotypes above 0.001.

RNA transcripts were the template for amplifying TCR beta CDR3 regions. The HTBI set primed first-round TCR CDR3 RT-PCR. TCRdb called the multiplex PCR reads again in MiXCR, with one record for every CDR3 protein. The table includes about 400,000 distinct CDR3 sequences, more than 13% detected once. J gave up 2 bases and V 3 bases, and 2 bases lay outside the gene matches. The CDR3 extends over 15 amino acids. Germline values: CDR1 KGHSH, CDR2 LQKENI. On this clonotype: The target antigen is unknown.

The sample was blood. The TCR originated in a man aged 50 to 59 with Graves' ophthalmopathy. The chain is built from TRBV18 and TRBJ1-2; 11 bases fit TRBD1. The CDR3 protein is CASSPWDRGNYGYTF. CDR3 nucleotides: TGTGCCAGCTCACCGTGGGACAGGGGGAACTATGGCTACACCTTC. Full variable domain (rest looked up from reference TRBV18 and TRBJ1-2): NAGVMQNPRHLVRRRGQEARLRCSPMKGHSHVYWYRQLPEEGLKFMVYLQKENIIDESGMPKERFSAEFPKEGPSILRIQQVVRGDSAAYFCASSPWDRGNYGYTFGSGTRLTVV.